This TCR beta chain was documented in a study of monozygotic twins with inflammatory bowel disease. Blood samples, whole and unsorted for T cells, yielded the isolated total RNA. General study points: Telling different T cell subtypes apart from each other was not possible. Healthy twins showed more clonotype sharing with others than IBD patients, especially patients with disease activity.

Eight separate reactions per sample served to make cDNA. TCRdb derives one entry per CDR3 protein from the 5' RACE reads, leaving out DNA. The sample includes 110,000 to 150,000 distinct CDR3 sequences. Remarks on this clonotype: Its antigen is undetermined.

The CDR3 totals 17 residues. CDR1 is MDHEN and CDR2 is SYDVKM in the germline V gene. The source is a human donor with ulcerative colitis or Crohn's disease, or a healthy co-twin of an affected twin (not recorded which). V usage is TRBV28 and J usage is TRBJ2-3; TCRdb's assignment of TRBD2 cannot be checked, as there is no DNA. The material sequenced was blood. The chain's CDR3 is CASSPYYSGRRTDTQYF.